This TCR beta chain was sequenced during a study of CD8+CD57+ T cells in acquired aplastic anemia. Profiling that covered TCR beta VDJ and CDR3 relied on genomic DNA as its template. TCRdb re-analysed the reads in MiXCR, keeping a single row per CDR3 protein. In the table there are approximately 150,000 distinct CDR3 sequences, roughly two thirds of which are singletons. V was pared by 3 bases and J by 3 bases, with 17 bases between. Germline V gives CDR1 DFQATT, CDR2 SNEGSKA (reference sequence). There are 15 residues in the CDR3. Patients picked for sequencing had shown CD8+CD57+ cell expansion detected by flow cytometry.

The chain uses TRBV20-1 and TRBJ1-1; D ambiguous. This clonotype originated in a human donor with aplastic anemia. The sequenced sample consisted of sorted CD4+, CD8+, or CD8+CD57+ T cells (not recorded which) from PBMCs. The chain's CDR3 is CSASSGSFWDTEAFF. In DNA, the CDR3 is TGCAGTGCTAGCTCCGGGTCATTCTGGGACACTGAAGCTTTCTTT.